The clone carrying this T cell receptor beta chain has more than one count but fewer than ten. The CDR3 contains 15 residues. Germline CDR1 is SGDLS and CDR2 is YYNGEE. The V and J ends lost 0 bases and 1 base respectively, with 8 bases between them. The study ran the assay at deep level. Libraries were prepared by immunoSEQ multiplex PCR; TCRdb keeps only in-frame clonotypes and omits some of them. Of 500,000 to 650,000 clones detected, roughly four fifths appear once; the ten largest clones hold about 12%. The data derive from a study of shared clonotypes between healthy human individuals. Nashville, Tennessee was home to all donors, who were Caucasian adults.

This TCR came from a woman aged 40 to 49 in good health. Some clones in this sample may be carry-over from other donors' samples. The rearrangement links TRBV9 to TRBJ2-1; D remains ambiguous. Sequenced: PBMCs. The chain's CDR3 is CASSVESRSYNEQFF. The CDR3 DNA is TGTGCCAGCAGCGTAGAATCTAGGTCCTACAATGAGCAGTTCTTC.